This T cell receptor (beta chain) is drawn from a study of graft-versus-host responses after intestinal transplantation. Study background: Induction with anti-thymocyte globulin, then tacrolimus and steroids for about 3 years, was given to all recipients.

Study-wide findings and caveats: Peak circulating GvH clone levels were associated with early post-transplant HvG declines.

Profiling relied on immunoSEQ multiplex PCR, and the TCRdb table lists in-frame clones only, not all of them. The table records about 21,000 clones, 25% to 35% of them present only once. The study plated about 200,000 CFSE-labeled responders with about 200,000 irradiated, violet-dye-labeled stimulators. The CDR3 totals 15 residues. Germline V gene sequence: CDR1 LGHNA, CDR2 YNFKEQ. This clonotype originated in a human patient who received an intestinal transplant. The gene calls are TRBV4-2 and TRBJ1-3; the match to TRBD2 covers 13 bases. The assigned J gene may be wrong: the sequence end matches TRBJ2-2 better. The sample consisted of alloreactive CD8+ T cells from a mixed lymphocyte reaction culture, taken before intestinal transplant. Stated subset: CFSE-low proliferating T cells sorted from roughly six-day pre-transplant mixed lymphocyte reaction (GvH or HvG direction). The CDR3 region has the DNA TGTGCCAGCAGCCAAGAGGGACTAGCGGGAGGGGAGCTGTTTTTT. Translated: CASSQEGLAGGELFF.